A selection of T cell receptor beta chains follows, all from one sample in a study of human T cells and chemical hapten exposure. TCRdb passed the RACE reads through MiXCR, listing each CDR3 protein once. The table records 180,000 or so distinct CDR3 sequences, around 25% of them present only once. This specimen consisted of whole blood, obtained in connection with sensitization to the hapten diphenylcyclopropenone (DPC). The source is a woman aged 40 to 50 with alopecia areata. Some clones in this sample may be carry-over from other donors' samples. CDR3s include the opening cysteine and the closing phenylalanine or tryptophan. The order of the fields is J gene, V gene, clone size, D gene, CDR3 DNA, CDR3 protein. The D gene is left open where the match is weak. Rows may omit the clone size; those that give it use once, few, many or a size class.

>TRBJ2-7|TRBV6-2/TRBV6-3|NA|TRBD1
TGTGCCAGCAACCGACCACAGGGGGCCCGCTACGAGCAGTACTTC
CASNRPQGARYEQYF
>TRBJ2-3|TRBV5-4|few|TRBD2
TGTGCCAGCAGCTCGGGACTAGCGGGAGTCGGAGATACGCAGTATTTT
CASSSGLAGVGDTQYF
>TRBJ1-1|TRBV12-3/TRBV12-4|once|NA
TGTGCCAGCACCCTAGGGGGGACTGAAGCTTTCTTT
CASTLGGTEAFF
>TRBJ2-3|TRBV12-3/TRBV12-4|NA|TRBD2
TGTGCCAGCAGTTTAGTGGCGGGAGCGCCCACAGATACGCAGTATTTT
CASSLVAGAPTDTQYF
>TRBJ2-3|TRBV24-1|few|TRBD1
TGTGCCACCAGTGGGGGTCCCGGGACAGGGGTCACAGATACGCAGTATTTT
CATSGGPGTGVTDTQYF
>TRBJ1-5|TRBV7-2|many|NA
TGTGCCAGCAGCTCTAACTACAATCAGCCCCAGCATTTT
CASSSNYNQPQHF
>TRBJ1-2|TRBV28|NA|TRBD1
TGTGCCAGCAGTATGGGACAGCCGACTAACTATGGCTACACCTTC
CASSMGQPTNYGYTF
>TRBJ2-1|TRBV20-1|many|NA
TGCAGTGCTAGACCGGCCTACCCTAACAATGAGCAGTTCTTC
CSARPAYPNNEQFF
>TRBJ1-5|TRBV27|NA|NA
TGTGCCAGCAGTTTAAGATGGGGAAACCAGCCCCAGCATTTT
CASSLRWGNQPQHF
>TRBJ2-3|TRBV24-1|NA|NA
TGTGCCACCAGTGATTGGGGACGAACAGATACGCAGTATTTT
CATSDWGRTDTQYF
>TRBJ1-5|TRBV15|few|NA
TGTGCCACCAGCAGTTCTGTGACGGGTAGCAATCAGCCCCAGCATTTT
CATSSSVTGSNQPQHF
>TRBJ1-2|TRBV25-1|NA|NA
TGTGCCAGCAGTGGTACAGGGCCCTATGGCTACACCTTC
CASSGTGPYGYTF
>TRBJ2-7|TRBV4-3|few|NA
TGCGCCAGCAGCCAAAGGGACACATTTTACGAGCAGTACTTC
CASSQRDTFYEQYF
>TRBJ2-3|TRBV6-5|NA|TRBD2
TGTGCCAGCAGCCCAAGCGGGAGGGCCTCCGATACGCAGTATTTT
CASSPSGRASDTQYF
>TRBJ1-2|TRBV28|few|NA
TGTGCCAGCAGTTTTTCCTGGGACCTGTATGGCTACACCTTC
CASSFSWDLYGYTF
>TRBJ2-2|TRBV12-3/TRBV12-4|NA|NA
TGTGCCAGCAGAACCCCGACCGGGGAGCTGTTTTTT
CASRTPTGELFF
>TRBJ2-3|TRBV27|NA|TRBD1
TGTGCCAGCAGTTTCGACAGGGGGCTAGATACGCAGTATTTT
CASSFDRGLDTQYF
>TRBJ2-5|TRBV28|NA|NA
TGTGCCAGTACTAGCTTTCAAGAGACCCAGTACTTC
CASTSFQETQYF
>TRBJ1-1|TRBV20-1|few|NA
TGCAGTGCCATGGGCAGGCTGAACACTGAAGCTTTCTTT
CSAMGRLNTEAFF
>TRBJ1-1|TRBV7-8|few|NA
TGTGCCAGCAGCGTACAGAAGAACACTGAAGCTTTCTTT
CASSVQKNTEAFF
>TRBJ2-7|TRBV3-1|few|NA
TGTGCCAGCAGTCGGGCCGGGGTGAACGAGCAGTACTTC
CASSRAGVNEQYF
>TRBJ2-7|TRBV20-1|few|NA
TGCAGTGCTGGGGACGGAACCTACGAGCAGTACTTC
CSAGDGTYEQYF
>TRBJ2-2|TRBV5-1|once|TRBD1
TGCGCCAGCAGCTGGGGGGACAGGGGGCCCGTCACCGGGGAGCTGTTTTTT
CASSWGDRGPVTGELFF
>TRBJ2-7|TRBV28|few|NA
TGTGCCAGCACCACCGGAGGGGGTTACTACGAGCAGTACTTC
CASTTGGGYYEQYF
>TRBJ2-7|TRBV5-6|few|NA
TGTGCCAGCAGCTTGACCGGGACCTACGAGCAGTACTTC
CASSLTGTYEQYF
>TRBJ2-7|TRBV5-1|NA|NA
TGCGCCAGCAGCCCAGCAGGGTCTACTATCTACGAGCAGTACTTC
CASSPAGSTIYEQYF
>TRBJ2-1|TRBV2|NA|TRBD1
TGTGCCAGCAGTAAAGGGGGACAGGGATCGGGTGAGCAGTTCTTC
CASSKGGQGSGEQFF
>TRBJ1-1|TRBV7-9|NA|NA
TGTGCCAGCAGCTACGACAGAAACACTGAAGCTTTCTTT
CASSYDRNTEAFF
>TRBJ2-7|TRBV7-3|NA|NA
TGTGCCAGCAGCTTAACTCCGAGTACTGGCGGGGACGAGCAGTACTTC
CASSLTPSTGGDEQYF